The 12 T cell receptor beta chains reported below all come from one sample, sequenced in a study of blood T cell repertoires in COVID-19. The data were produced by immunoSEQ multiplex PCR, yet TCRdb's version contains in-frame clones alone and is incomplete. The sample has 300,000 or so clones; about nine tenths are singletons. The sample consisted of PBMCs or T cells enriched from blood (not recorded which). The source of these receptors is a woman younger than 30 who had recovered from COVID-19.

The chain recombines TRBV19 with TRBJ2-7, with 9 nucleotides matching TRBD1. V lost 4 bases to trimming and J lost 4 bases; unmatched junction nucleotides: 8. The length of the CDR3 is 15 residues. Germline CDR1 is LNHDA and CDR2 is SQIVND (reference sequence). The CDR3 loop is CASSTPGTGRYEQYF. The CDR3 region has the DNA TGTGCCAGTAGTACCCCCGGGACAGGGAGGTACGAGCAGTACTTC.

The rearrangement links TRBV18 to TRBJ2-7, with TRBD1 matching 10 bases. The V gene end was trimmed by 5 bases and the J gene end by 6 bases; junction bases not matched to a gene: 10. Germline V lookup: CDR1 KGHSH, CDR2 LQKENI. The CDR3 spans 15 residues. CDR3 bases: TGTGCCAGCTCAGCCTGGGACAGGGGATCGGCCGAGCAGTACTTC. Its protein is CASSAWDRGSAEQYF.

The CDR3 here is CASSIMQGAYTQYF. CDR3 coding DNA: TGTGCCAGCAGTATAATGCAGGGGGCATACACGCAGTATTTT. The chain recombines TRBV6-5 with TRBJ2-3, with TRBD1 matching over 8 bases. Germline V CDR1 and CDR2: MNHEY, SVGAGI. The CDR3 is 14 amino acids. J was trimmed by 9 bases and V by 5 bases; bases with no gene match: 10.

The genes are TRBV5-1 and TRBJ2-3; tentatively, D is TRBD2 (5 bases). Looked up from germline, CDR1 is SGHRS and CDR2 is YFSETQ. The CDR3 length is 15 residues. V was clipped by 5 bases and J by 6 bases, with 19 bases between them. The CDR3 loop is CASSFAGLGADTQYF. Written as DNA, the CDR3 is TGCGCCAGCAGTTTCGCCGGACTGGGTGCCGATACGCAGTATTTT.

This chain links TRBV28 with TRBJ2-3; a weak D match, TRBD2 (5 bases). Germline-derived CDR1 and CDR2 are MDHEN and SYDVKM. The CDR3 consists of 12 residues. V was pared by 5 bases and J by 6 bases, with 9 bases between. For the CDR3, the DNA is TGTGCCAGCAGTACCCCGGGGGATACGCAGTATTTT. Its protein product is CASSTPGDTQYF.

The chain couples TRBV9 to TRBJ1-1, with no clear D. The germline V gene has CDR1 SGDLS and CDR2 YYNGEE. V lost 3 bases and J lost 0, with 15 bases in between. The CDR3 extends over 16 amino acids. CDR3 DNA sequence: TGTGCCAGCAGCGCAAAGGTGGAGATCATGAACACTGAAGCTTTCTTT. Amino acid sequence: CASSAKVEIMNTEAFF.

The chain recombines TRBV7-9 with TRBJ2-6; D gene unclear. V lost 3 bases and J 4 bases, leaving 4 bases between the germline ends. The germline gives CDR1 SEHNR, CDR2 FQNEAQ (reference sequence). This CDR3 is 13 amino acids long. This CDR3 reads CASSFSGANVLTF. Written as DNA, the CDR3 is TGTGCCAGCAGCTTTTCGGGGGCCAACGTCCTGACTTTC.

The CDR3 protein is CASSDGPGETQYF. The DNA of the CDR3 is TGTGCCAGCAGTGACGGGCCAGGGGAGACCCAGTACTTC. The rearrangement uses TRBV14 and TRBJ2-5; a weak D match, TRBD1 (5 bases). Germline V CDR1 and CDR2: SGHDN, FVKESK. The V and J ends lost 6 bases and 5 bases respectively, with 13 bases between them. The CDR3 length is 13 residues. Looking up the rest from reference TRBV14 and TRBJ2-5 gives the full variable domain: EAGVTQFPSHSVIEKGQTVTLRCDPISGHDNLYWYRRVMGKEIKFLLHFVKESKQDESGMPNNRFLAERTGGTYSTLKVQPAELEDSGVYFCASSDGPGETQYFGPGTRLLVL.

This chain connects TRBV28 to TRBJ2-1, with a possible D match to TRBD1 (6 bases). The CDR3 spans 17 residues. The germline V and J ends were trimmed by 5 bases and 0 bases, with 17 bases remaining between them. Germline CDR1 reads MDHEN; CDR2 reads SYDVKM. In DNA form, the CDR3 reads TGTGCCAGCAGTCCCATACAGGGAATAAGCTCCTACAATGAGCAGTTCTTC. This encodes CASSPIQGISSYNEQFF.

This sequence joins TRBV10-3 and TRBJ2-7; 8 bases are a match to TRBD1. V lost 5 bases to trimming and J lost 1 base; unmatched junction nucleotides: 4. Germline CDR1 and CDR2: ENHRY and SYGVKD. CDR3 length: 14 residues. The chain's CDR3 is CAISPGQASYEQYF. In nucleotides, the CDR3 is TGTGCCATCAGTCCGGGACAGGCGTCCTACGAGCAGTACTTC.

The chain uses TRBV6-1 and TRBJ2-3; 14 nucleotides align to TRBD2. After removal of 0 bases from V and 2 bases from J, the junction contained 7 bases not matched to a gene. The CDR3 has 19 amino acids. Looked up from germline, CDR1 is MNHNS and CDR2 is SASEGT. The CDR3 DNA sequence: TGTGCCAGCAGTGAAGCACACCTGGGACTAGCGGGGGTCACAGATACGCAGTATTTT. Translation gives CASSEAHLGLAGVTDTQYF.

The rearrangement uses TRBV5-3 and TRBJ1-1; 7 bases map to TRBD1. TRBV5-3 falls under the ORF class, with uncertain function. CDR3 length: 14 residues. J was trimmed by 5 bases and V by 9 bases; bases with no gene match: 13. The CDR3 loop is CATTPGGGRTEAFF. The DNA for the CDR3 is TGTGCCACTACGCCGGGAGGGGGCAGGACTGAAGCTTTCTTT.